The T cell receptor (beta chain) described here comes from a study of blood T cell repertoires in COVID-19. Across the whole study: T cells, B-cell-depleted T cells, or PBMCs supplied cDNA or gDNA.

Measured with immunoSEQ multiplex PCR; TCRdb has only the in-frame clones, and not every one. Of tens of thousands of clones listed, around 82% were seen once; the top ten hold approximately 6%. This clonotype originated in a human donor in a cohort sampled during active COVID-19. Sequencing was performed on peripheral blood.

CDR3 in amino acids: CASSPGLNSGNTIYF. DNA of the CDR3: TGCGCCAGCAGCCCGGGACTGAACTCTGGAAACACCATATATTTT. The chain couples TRBV5-1 to TRBJ1-3, with a weak D call TRBD1 (5 bases). With 4 bases removed from V and 0 bases from J, the gap between germline ends came to 11 bases. Germline CDR1 and CDR2: SGHRS and YFSETQ. The CDR3 is made up of 15 amino acids.